This T cell receptor (beta chain) was captured by sequencing in a study of early T cells in non-severe SARS-CoV-2 infection (dated by TCRdb to about 2021). In the study overall: Bulk RNA from unsorted whole blood was used for TCR sequencing, so alpha and beta chains could not be paired.

This clonotype has ten or more counts. Its antigen has not been determined. Base qualities are missing; no much larger clone stands one base away. The library was generated by 5' RACE. These reads were obtained on a NextSeq 500. Unique molecular identifiers were attached to individual cDNA molecules in the TCR library protocol so that sequencing error and PCR bias could be corrected. TCR alpha and beta chains were both sequenced, and the abundances of alpha and beta sequences in each sample were closely correlated with each other. As for how the authors treated the data: V gene, J gene and CDR3 annotation of TCR sequences was performed with Decombinator V4. Expanded TCRs were defined as changing significantly between any two time points under a Poisson model with p below 0.0001. TCR abundances were normalised to the total number of TCRs sequenced per sample and expressed as counts per million. TRAV1-2 paired with TRAJ12, TRAJ20 or TRAJ33 defined MAIT TCRs, while TRAV10 paired with TRAJ18 defined iNKT TCRs. A search of VDJdb, accessed on 1 November 2021, was run for TCRs annotated to CMV, EBV and SARS-CoV-2, with TCRs annotated for multiple antigens excluded. The public sequencing data were trimmed at Q25 with fastp and processed into clonotypes with MiXCR by TCRdb, which kept only in-frame beta chains. For every CDR3 protein sequence, its rows merge into one entry that carries the most common genes and DNA. The V and J calls and clone size come from TCRdb's table, not from the authors' own analysis. Across this sample there are tens of thousands of distinct CDR3 sequences, with 4.6% seen only once. Of the sample, about 17% is held by the ten largest clones.

The study was a case-control design nested within a healthcare worker cohort in London, UK, with weekly nasopharyngeal swab PCR tests and blood sampling. Healthcare workers were recruited between 23 and 31 March 2020, during the week of the UK lockdown, and were followed weekly for up to roughly 16 weeks. What the study reported, not specific to this receptor: VDJdb matching was skewed toward anti-spike CD8 responses and likely underestimated virus-specific expansions by missing private and CD4 specificities.

From its cysteine to its phenylalanine, the CDR3 spans 14 amino acids. The CDR3 DNA has 42 bases and is translated from base 1. V is pared back by 6 bases and J by 4 bases, with 14 bases lying between the germline termini. The rearrangement joined TRBV12-3 or TRBV12-4 to TRBJ2-3, with no reliable assignment of the D segment. The sample comprised whole blood. This clonotype originated in an adult who was a healthcare worker with PCR-confirmed SARS-CoV-2 infection or an uninfected control (not recorded which). For the CDR3, the sequence is CASSPVWVADTQYF. The base sequence is TGTGCCAGCAGCCCCGTTTGGGTGGCAGATACGCAGTATTTT.